Following are 29 T cell receptor beta chains from one sample sequenced in a study of tumor T cells in aggressive B-cell lymphoma. The data were produced by immunoSEQ multiplex PCR, yet TCRdb's version contains in-frame clones alone and is incomplete. The data show 3,000 or so clones, around 82% seen once. Sequenced input: tumor tissue. The receptors stem from an adult with diffuse large B cell lymphoma.

The chain links TRBV16 to TRBJ2-1; 10 bases map to TRBD2. The V and J ends lost 0 bases and 1 base, in that order; junction bases with no gene match: 3. CDR3 length equals 17 residues. CDR1 is KGHSY, CDR2 FQNENV, per germline. The CDR3 sequence is CASSQSGTSASYNEQFF. DNA of the CDR3: TGTGCCAGCAGCCAATCGGGGACTAGCGCTTCCTACAATGAGCAGTTCTTC.

The CDR3 loop is CASSPVAPHTQYF. CDR3 nucleotide sequence: TGTGCCAGCAGCCCCGTGGCACCACATACGCAGTATTTT. This sequence joins TRBV5-6 and TRBJ2-3; D is ambiguous. Looked up from germline, CDR1 is SGHDT and CDR2 is YYEEEE. The CDR3 extends over 13 amino acids. V lost 4 bases, J lost 7 bases, and 13 bases lay in between.

This chain links TRBV4-3 with TRBJ2-5, with 10 bases lining up with TRBD2. CDR1 and CDR2 from the germline V gene are LGHNA and YSLEER. The CDR3 length is 15 residues. V was clipped by 5 bases and J by 5 bases; unmatched bases: 8. CDR3 sequence reads: CASSGLAGDLETQYF. The CDR3 DNA is TGCGCCAGCAGCGGTCTAGCGGGGGACCTGGAGACCCAGTACTTC.

The V call is TRBV7-9, the J call TRBJ1-1, with D uncertain. Per germline, CDR1 SEHNR and CDR2 FQNEAQ (reference sequence). There are 15 residues in the CDR3. V was trimmed by 5 bases and J by 1 base, leaving 14 bases between them. The CDR3 sequence: CASSNERYRNTEAFF. Here the CDR3 DNA reads TGTGCCAGCAGCAACGAAAGGTACAGGAACACTGAAGCTTTCTTT.

This rearrangement joins TRBV9 to TRBJ1-3; possible D gene TRBD1, 5 bases. Per the germline V gene, CDR1 is SGDLS and CDR2 is YYNGEE. Trimming pared 0 bases from V and 2 bases from J, leaving 9 bases between. This CDR3 contains 15 residues. The CDR3 sequence is CASSVAGAAGNTIYF. Written as DNA, the CDR3 is TGTGCCAGCAGCGTAGCTGGGGCAGCTGGAAACACCATATATTTT.

This rearrangement joins TRBV4-3 to TRBJ2-1; 8 bases are a match to TRBD1. The trim removed 1 base at V and 5 bases at J, leaving 4 bases unmatched. This CDR3 contains 15 residues. The germline V gene has CDR1 LGHNA and CDR2 YSLEER. CDR3 loop: CASSQGTGTNNEQFF. The CDR3 DNA reads TGCGCCAGCAGCCAAGGGACAGGGACCAACAATGAGCAGTTCTTC.

The CDR3 loop is CASRLRTENTEAFF. The CDR3 DNA reads TGTGCCAGCAGGTTGAGGACAGAAAACACTGAAGCTTTCTTT. The chain carries TRBV5-4 and TRBJ1-1; the D gene is possibly TRBD1 (6 bases). The CDR3 sequence is 14 residues long. Germline CDR1 is SGHNT and CDR2 is YYREEE (reference sequence). V lost 5 bases and J 2 bases, leaving 13 bases between the germline ends. Full variable domain (missing parts from reference TRBV5-4 and TRBJ1-1): ETGVTQSPTHLIKTRGQQVTLRCSSQSGHNTVSWYQQALGQGPQFIFQYYREEENGRGNFPPRFSGLQFPNYSSELNVNALELDDSALYLCASRLRTENTEAFFGQGTRLTVV.

In this sample, this clone turned up once. This chain uses TRBV29-1 with TRBJ1-5; D is perhaps TRBD1 (6 bases). The germline CDR1 and CDR2 sequences are SQVTM and ANQGSEA. This CDR3 contains 12 residues. Trimming pared 4 bases from V and 3 bases from J, leaving 7 bases between. The CDR3 nucleotides read TGCAGCGTTGGGACAGCCAATCAGCCCCAGCATTTT. This gives the protein CSVGTANQPQHF.

This clone was picked up a small number of times. This chain connects TRBV18 to TRBJ2-5, with 10 positions matching TRBD2. The V segment lost 6 bases and the J segment 3 bases; nucleotides outside the gene matches: 4. Germline assignment: CDR1 KGHSH and CDR2 LQKENI. This CDR3 region has 14 residues. The CDR3 sequence is CASSLAGAEETQYF. In DNA, the CDR3 is TGTGCCAGCTCCCTAGCGGGGGCCGAAGAGACCCAGTACTTC.

This sequence joins TRBV18 and TRBJ2-7; TRBD1 matches 9 bases. The V gene's germline CDR1 is KGHSH and CDR2 LQKENI. V was pared by 5 bases and J by 3 bases, with 11 bases of the junction left unmatched. The CDR3 has 16 amino acids. The CDR3: CASSRTGEGEYYEQYF. CDR3 in DNA: TGTGCCAGCTCAAGGACAGGGGAGGGAGAGTACTACGAGCAGTACTTC. Full variable domain (rest looked up from reference TRBV18 and TRBJ2-7): NAGVMQNPRHLVRRRGQEARLRCSPMKGHSHVYWYRQLPEEGLKFMVYLQKENIIDESGMPKERFSAEFPKEGPSILRIQQVVRGDSAAYFCASSRTGEGEYYEQYFGPGTRLTVT.

Only a few counts were recorded for this clone. This chain connects TRBV6-5 to TRBJ1-1, with no clear D. The germline V and J ends were trimmed by 8 bases and 9 bases, with 22 bases remaining between them. This CDR3 contains 14 residues. Germline V lookup: CDR1 MNHEY, CDR2 SVGAGI. The chain's CDR3 is CASSPLDPGSKAFF. As DNA, the CDR3 is TGTGCCAGCTCTCCGCTCGATCCGGGAAGTAAAGCTTTCTTT.

The genes are TRBV9 and TRBJ1-2; 9 bases are shared with TRBD1. The CDR3 is 15 residues long. The trim removed 0 bases at V and 7 bases at J, leaving 7 bases unmatched. Looked up from germline, CDR1 is SGDLS and CDR2 is YYNGEE. In nucleotides, the CDR3 is TGTGCCAGCAGCGTAGATTGGACAGGGGCATTTGGCTACACCTTC. Its protein product is CASSVDWTGAFGYTF.

V gene TRBV5-6 combines with J gene TRBJ2-3; possibly TRBD1 for D (5 bases). Germline assignment: CDR1 SGHDT and CDR2 YYEEEE. The CDR3 has 15 amino acids. V was clipped by 0 bases and J by 3 bases, with 11 bases between them. The CDR3 region is CASSLVAGITDTQYF. Written as DNA, the CDR3 is TGTGCCAGCAGCTTGGTGGCAGGGATAACAGATACGCAGTATTTT.

The J gene is TRBJ1-2, the V gene TRBV5-6; no firm D call. The CDR3 is made up of 13 amino acids. Trimming stripped 5 bases from V and 5 bases from J, with 13 bases between. The V gene's germline CDR1 is SGHDT and CDR2 YYEEEE. The CDR3 here is CASSSYGVYGYTF. The CDR3 DNA reads TGTGCCAGCAGTTCATACGGGGTGTATGGCTACACCTTC.

The chain employs TRBV19 and TRBJ1-1, with D perhaps matching TRBD1 (6 bases). This CDR3 has 14 amino acids. In germline, CDR1 is LNHDA, CDR2 SQIVND (reference sequence). Trimming shortened V by 1 base and J by 3 bases, and 9 bases separated the two germline ends. CDR3 sequence reads: CASSIGGHDTEAFF. The CDR3 DNA sequence: TGTGCCAGTAGTATAGGGGGACACGACACTGAAGCTTTCTTT.

Concerning this clone: Germline is not matched at one junction end, which may reflect a read error. The V and J genes are TRBV30 and TRBJ1-5; TRBD1 is a possible D gene (6 bases). The CDR3 consists of 13 residues. Germline V gene lookup returns CDR1 GTSNPN and CDR2 SVGIG (reference sequence). The CDR3 spells CAWSRGQNQPQHF. The DNA for the CDR3 is TGTGCTTGGAGTCGAGGACAGAATCAGCCCCAGCATTTT.

The gene calls are TRBV6-1 and TRBJ1-5; unclear D gene. Trimming removed 8 bases from V and 3 bases from J, with 8 bases in between. CDR3 size: 12 residues. Germline lookup yields CDR1 MNHNS and CDR2 SASEGT. This CDR3 is CASVGDNQPQHF. Written as DNA, the CDR3 is TGTGCCAGCGTGGGCGACAATCAGCCCCAGCATTTT.

This chain links TRBV5-1 with TRBJ1-4; D gene uncertain. V lost 0 bases, J lost 7 bases, and 13 bases lay in between. Germline V lookup: CDR1 SGHRS, CDR2 YFSETQ. The CDR3 runs 15 residues. CDR3 region: CASSLAAGLSEKLFF. CDR3 nucleotide sequence: TGCGCCAGCAGCTTGGCTGCCGGACTTAGTGAAAAACTGTTTTTT.

V gene TRBV19 combines with J gene TRBJ1-2; the D gene is possibly TRBD1 (6 bases). The V end lost 2 bases, the J end lost 0 bases, and 16 bases lay between the germline ends. CDR1 and CDR2 (germline): LNHDA, SQIVND (reference sequence). CDR3 length: 17 amino acids. CDR3 sequence (DNA): TGTGCCAGTAGTATACGACAGGCTGGTGGAACTAACTATGGCTACACCTTC. It yields the protein CASSIRQAGGTNYGYTF.

The chain has TRBV4-1 and TRBJ1-2; 8 bases are a match to TRBD1. After removal of 4 bases from V and 3 bases from J, the junction contained 10 bases not matched to a gene. Germline assignment: CDR1 MGHRA and CDR2 YSYEKL. This CDR3 is built from 16 residues. The CDR3 is CASSPPPGQVDYGYTF. CDR3 bases: TGCGCCAGCAGCCCCCCCCCGGGACAGGTTGACTATGGCTACACCTTC.

Comments on this clone: The junction and the germline gene differ at one end; a read error may be behind it. The rearrangement uses TRBV5-1 and TRBJ2-5; TRBD2 matches at 12 bases. This CDR3 spans 16 amino acids. CDR1 is SGHRS and CDR2 is YFSETQ in the germline V gene. CDR3 sequence reads: CANSTGLAGMVETQYF. The CDR3 DNA is TGCGCCAACAGCACCGGACTAGCGGGGATGGTTGAGACCCAGTACTTC.

CDR3 loop: CASARRDQGTEAFF. DNA for the CDR3: TGTGCCAGCGCCCGGAGAGACCAGGGGACTGAAGCTTTCTTT. V and J are TRBV9 and TRBJ1-1; D possibly corresponds to TRBD1 (6 bases). Trimming shortened V by 7 bases and J by 5 bases, and 18 bases separated the two germline ends. The CDR3 contains 14 residues. The germline CDR1 and CDR2 sequences are SGDLS and YYNGEE.

The chain combines TRBV7-9 with TRBJ2-7; TRBD1 might be the D (6 bases). Between the trimmed V and J ends, which lost 1 base and 5 bases, there was a span of 12 bases. This CDR3 has 14 residues. CDR1 SEHNR and CDR2 FQNEAQ come from the germline V gene (reference sequence). The CDR3 nucleotides read TGTGCCAGCAGCTTAGGAACCGGGACAAACGAGCAGTACTTC. It encodes CASSLGTGTNEQYF.

The chain combines TRBV19 with TRBJ1-6; 8 bases agree with TRBD1. Germline assignment: CDR1 LNHDA and CDR2 SQIVND (reference sequence). V was clipped by 6 bases and J by 7 bases; unmatched bases: 8. The CDR3 has 15 amino acids. For the CDR3, the DNA is TGTGCCAGTAGAGGGACAGGAGGGACAAATTCACCCCTCCACTTT. Its protein product is CASRGTGGTNSPLHF.

The chain is built from TRBV4-2 and TRBJ1-1; D remains unclear. Germline CDR1 reads LGHNA; CDR2 reads YNFKEQ. The CDR3 runs to 12 residues. V was cut by 0 bases and J by 7 bases, with 6 bases left in between. CDR3 DNA sequence: TGTGCCAGCAGCCAAGAGACGGGTGAAGCTTTCTTT. Translated, it gives CASSQETGEAFF.

The rearrangement joins TRBV15 to TRBJ2-3, with 7 bases matching TRBD2. V was clipped by 5 bases and J by 3 bases; unmatched bases: 2. The CDR3 length is 13 residues. Germline V gene lookup returns CDR1 LNHNV and CDR2 YYDKDF (reference sequence). CDR3 residues: CATSLGGTDTQYF. CDR3 in DNA: TGTGCCACCAGCCTGGGAGGGACAGATACGCAGTATTTT. Drawing the rest from reference TRBV15 and TRBJ2-3, the complete variable domain is DAMVIQNPRYQVTQFGKPVTLSCSQTLNHNVMYWYQQKSSQAPKLLFHYYDKDFNNEADTPDNFQSRRPNTSFCFLDIRSPGLGDTAMYLCATSLGGTDTQYFGPGTRLTVL.

This clone was seen a single time. The rearrangement joins TRBV7-9 to TRBJ1-2; no definite D call. Trimming took 4 bases from V and 8 from J, leaving 5 bases between them. This CDR3 is 10 amino acids long. From germline, CDR1 is SEHNR and CDR2 FQNEAQ (reference sequence). The CDR3 reads CASSSRGYTF. CDR3 coding DNA: TGTGCCAGCAGCTCTAGGGGCTACACCTTC.

This clone was detected only a few times. The gene calls are TRBV5-4 and TRBJ2-5; 7 bases map to TRBD1. The V gene end was trimmed by 0 bases and the J gene end by 5 bases; junction bases not matched to a gene: 7. Germline CDR1 SGHNT, CDR2 YYREEE (reference sequence). The length of the CDR3 is 15 residues. The CDR3 here is CASSLEGLQGETQYF. For the CDR3, the DNA is TGTGCCAGCAGCTTGGAGGGGTTACAGGGGGAGACCCAGTACTTC.

The V call is TRBV7-9, the J call TRBJ2-1, with 8 positions matching TRBD1. With V trimmed by 0 bases and J by 4 bases, 5 bases remained unmatched. The CDR3 loop spans 16 amino acids. Germline assignment: CDR1 SEHNR and CDR2 FQNEAQ (reference sequence). The CDR3 is CASSLADREPYNEQFF. The CDR3 DNA sequence: TGTGCCAGCAGCTTAGCGGACAGGGAACCTTACAATGAGCAGTTCTTC.